This T cell receptor beta chain was documented in a study of blood T cells in healthy people across ages. About this clonotype: A much larger clone is a single base away; this may be a read error.

Per sample, extraction of total RNA gave at least 6 micrograms in every case. A sample-barcoded 5' primer and a J-beta primer mix were used in a second PCR of about 6 to 12 cycles. Researchers report that each sample yielded at least 3 million CDR3-containing paired-end reads. TCRdb reprocessed the 5' RACE reads with MiXCR, giving one entry per CDR3 protein. Of roughly 1.6 million distinct CDR3 sequences in the sample, roughly 32% were seen once. The germline V gene has CDR1 SGHRS and CDR2 YFSETQ. This CDR3 contains 15 residues. The sequence was obtained from a woman in her twenties or thirties in good health. The chain is built from TRBV5-1 and TRBJ2-3; D call uncertain. Sequenced sample: blood. CDR3 protein: CASNLLIGYTDTQYF. As DNA, the CDR3 is TGCGCCAGCAACTTGCTCATTGGGTACACAGATACGCAGTATTTT. Together with reference TRBV5-1 and TRBJ2-3, the CDR3 gives the full variable domain: KAGVTQTPRYLIKTRGQQVTLSCSPISGHRSVSWYQQTPGQGLQFLFEYFSETQRNKGNFPGRFSGRQFSNSRSEMNVSTLELGDSALYLCASNLLIGYTDTQYFGPGTRLTVL.